This passage covers 30 T cell receptor beta chains from one sample sequenced in a study of blood T cell repertoires in COVID-19. Clones were read by immunoSEQ multiplex PCR, and TCRdb kept only the in-frame ones, dropping some. The sample has around 18,000 clones, about 80% seen once. The specimen was peripheral blood. Receptors were obtained from an elderly man with acute or convalescent COVID-19.

V usage is TRBV11-2 and J usage is TRBJ2-7, with TRBD1 matching over 9 bases. This CDR3 region has 16 residues. With V trimmed by 2 bases and J by 3 bases, 8 bases remained unmatched. Germline assignment: CDR1 SGHAT and CDR2 FQNNGV. The CDR3, as DNA: TGTGCCAGCAGCTTATTCTCACAGGGGGCGATCTACGAGCAGTACTTC. Amino acids: CASSLFSQGAIYEQYF.

This clone is large in the sample. The chain is built from TRBV11-2 and TRBJ2-7; 10 bases fit TRBD2. Trimming cost V 6 bases and J 0 bases; bases outside gene matches: 8. This CDR3 has 16 amino acids. In germline, CDR1 is SGHAT, CDR2 FQNNGV. As DNA, the CDR3 is TGTGCCAGCAGACGATCGGCTAGCGGGAGCTCCTACGAGCAGTACTTC. It encodes CASRRSASGSSYEQYF.

This sequence joins TRBV7-2 and TRBJ2-2; no clear D. CDR3 length equals 13 residues. V dropped 4 bases and J dropped 3 bases, with 6 bases sitting between them. Germline CDR1 SGHTA, CDR2 FQGNSA. In DNA form, the CDR3 reads TGTGCCAGCAGCTCCCGTTACACCGGGGAGCTGTTTTTT. The encoded protein is CASSSRYTGELFF. The whole variable domain, filled in from reference TRBV7-2 and TRBJ2-2, reads GAGVSQSPSNKVTEKGKDVELRCDPISGHTALYWYRQSLGQGLEFLIYFQGNSAPDKSGLPSDRFSAERTGGSVSTLTIQRTQQEDSAVYLCASSSRYTGELFFGEGSRLTVL.

This sequence joins TRBV7-9 and TRBJ1-4; no reliable D call. Per germline, CDR1 SEHNR and CDR2 FQNEAQ (reference sequence). The CDR3 is 13 amino acids. The V end lost 5 bases, the J end lost 5 bases, and 9 bases lay between the germline ends. The CDR3 DNA sequence: TGTGCCAGCAGCCCCAAGAGAAATGAAAAACTGTTTTTT. This gives the protein CASSPKRNEKLFF.

V and J are TRBV7-2 and TRBJ2-7; D might be TRBD2 (5 bases). Trimming shortened V by 2 bases and J by 11 bases, and 22 bases separated the two germline ends. CDR1 is SGHTA and CDR2 is FQGNSA in the germline V gene. The CDR3 is 15 residues long. The CDR3 sequence is CASSLRAGDVKEEYF. The CDR3 region has the DNA TGTGCCAGCAGCTTACGGGCAGGTGATGTAAAGGAGGAGTACTTC.

The J gene is TRBJ2-3, the V gene TRBV7-6; D remains unclear. Germline V gives CDR1 SGHVS, CDR2 FNYEAQ. The CDR3 is 12 amino acids. V lost 5 bases and J lost 1, with 4 bases in between. The CDR3 loop is CASSPRTDTQYF. DNA of the CDR3: TGTGCCAGCAGCCCTCGCACAGATACGCAGTATTTT.

By its share, this clone is medium-sized (0.01 to 0.1%). Other nucleotide sequences from this sample produce the same CDR3. The chain combines TRBV7-9 with TRBJ1-4; the match to TRBD1 covers 9 bases. CDR1 is SEHNR, CDR2 FQNEAQ, per germline (reference sequence). V dropped 5 bases and J dropped 5; count of bases not matched to a gene: 3. The CDR3 consists of 14 residues. The CDR3 coding sequence is TGTGCCAGCAGCGAAGGACAGGGGAATGAAAAACTGTTTTTT. Residues: CASSEGQGNEKLFF.

V usage is TRBV4-1 and J usage is TRBJ1-5; no definite D call. Trimming shortened V by 3 bases and J by 1 base, and 10 bases separated the two germline ends. The V gene's germline CDR1 is MGHRA and CDR2 YSYEKL. The CDR3 extends over 15 amino acids. Here the CDR3 DNA reads TGCGCCAGCAGCCACTACCAGGAAAGCAATCAGCCCCAGCATTTT. Amino acids: CASSHYQESNQPQHF.

V gene TRBV2 combines with J gene TRBJ1-1; D remains unclear. V lost 5 bases, J lost 7 bases, and 11 bases lay in between. The CDR3 runs to 12 residues. The germline V gene encodes CDR1 SNHLY and CDR2 FYNNEI. The CDR3 DNA reads TGTGCCAGCAGTCCCTCACAGTTTGAAGCTTTCTTT. Its protein product is CASSPSQFEAFF.

The gene calls are TRBV4-3 and TRBJ2-7, with TRBD1 matching 8 bases. Germline V lookup: CDR1 LGHNA, CDR2 YSLEER. CDR3 length: 14 residues. V gave up 1 base and J gave up 3 bases; unmatched junction bases: 2. CDR3 DNA: TGCGCCAGCAGCCAAGGGACAGGGCTCTACGAGCAGTACTTC. It translates to CASSQGTGLYEQYF.

V gene TRBV6-5 combines with J gene TRBJ2-7; D is ambiguous. V dropped 0 bases and J dropped 1 base, with 13 bases sitting between them. CDR1 and CDR2 (germline): MNHEY, SVGAGI. The CDR3 sequence is 16 residues long. The CDR3 DNA follows: TGTGCCAGCAGTTACTCTTTTTCGGGTGCGTCCTACGAGCAGTACTTC. Its translation: CASSYSFSGASYEQYF.

This sequence joins TRBV4-1 and TRBJ1-4; 8 bases match TRBD1. The V gene end was trimmed by 1 base and the J gene end by 12 bases; junction bases not matched to a gene: 4. The CDR3 consists of 13 residues. Germline V gives CDR1 MGHRA, CDR2 YSYEKL. The CDR3 region is CASSQVQGGELFF. The DNA of the CDR3 is TGCGCCAGCAGCCAAGTACAGGGGGGCGAACTGTTTTTT.

The V and J genes are TRBV3-1 (or the pseudogene TRBV3-2) and TRBJ2-5; a possible D gene is TRBD1 (5 bases). There are 15 residues in the CDR3. The germline V gene encodes CDR1 LGHDT and CDR2 YNNKEL (reference sequence). V was clipped by 7 bases and J by 2 bases, with 17 bases between them. This chain's CDR3 is CASTKMGRGQETQYF. DNA for the CDR3: TGTGCCAGCACCAAAATGGGAAGGGGACAAGAGACCCAGTACTTC.

The genes are TRBV2 and TRBJ2-5, with 7 bases aligning to TRBD1. Germline trimming cut 6 bases from V and 7 bases from J; bases unmatched to any gene: 5. The CDR3 length is 12 residues. From germline, CDR1 is SNHLY and CDR2 FYNNEI. The CDR3 DNA reads as TGTGCCAGCAGGGGGGACAGTGGGACCCAGTACTTC. It is translated as CASRGDSGTQYF.

This clone was observed a handful of times. The J gene is TRBJ1-6, the V gene TRBV7-2, with D perhaps matching TRBD1 (6 bases). This CDR3 region has 13 residues. In germline, CDR1 is SGHTA, CDR2 FQGNSA. V was cut by 4 bases and J by 10 bases, with 11 bases left in between. This chain's CDR3 is CASSSYRESPLHF. CDR3 coding DNA: TGTGCCAGCAGCTCCTACAGGGAGTCACCCCTCCACTTT.

The chain uses TRBV7-2 and TRBJ1-2; 10 nucleotides match TRBD1. V shed 1 base and J 8 bases; nucleotides not matched to a gene: 4. The CDR3 covers 14 residues. From germline, CDR1 is SGHTA and CDR2 FQGNSA. The CDR3 DNA reads TGTGCCAGCAGCTTAGATGGGACAGGGGTGGGCTACACCTTC. It codes for CASSLDGTGVGYTF.

V gene TRBV23-1 combines with J gene TRBJ2-2; possible D gene TRBD2, 6 bases. TRBV23-1 is noted as an ORF with a role that remains uncertain. The CDR3 covers 13 residues. V lost 10 bases to trimming and J lost 7 bases, with 16 bases between them. CDR3: CATPGTSYGELFF. The CDR3 nucleotides read TGCGCCACCCCCGGGACTTCATACGGGGAGCTGTTTTTT.

The chain is built from TRBV29-1 and TRBJ2-2; D not certain. Per germline, CDR1 SQVTM and CDR2 ANQGSEA. This CDR3 region has 14 residues. Trimming stripped 4 bases from V and 0 bases from J, with 9 bases between. In DNA, the CDR3 is TGCAGCGTTGGGGCAATCGCGAACACCGGGGAGCTGTTTTTT. Translating it yields CSVGAIANTGELFF.

This chain joins TRBV27 and TRBJ1-6; 8 bases are shared with TRBD1. The CDR3 loop spans 14 amino acids. Unmatched junction bases numbered 7, after V lost 6 bases and J lost 9 bases. Germline V CDR1 and CDR2: MNHEY, SMNVEV (reference sequence). This CDR3 is CASRGTGLGSPLHF. CDR3 DNA sequence: TGTGCCAGCAGGGGGACAGGTTTGGGTTCACCCCTCCACTTT.

In this sample, this clone turned up a few times. This sequence joins TRBV12-5 and TRBJ1-1; weak D call: TRBD1 (5 bases). Looked up from germline, CDR1 is LGHNT and CDR2 is FRNRAP. The CDR3 consists of 15 residues. Trimming pared 1 base from V and 0 bases from J, leaving 9 bases between. In DNA, the CDR3 is TGTGCTAGTGGTTTGGGCACAGGAGTGAACACTGAAGCTTTCTTT. Protein sequence: CASGLGTGVNTEAFF.

This chain joins TRBV29-1 and TRBJ1-5; D is ambiguous. The CDR3 spans 13 residues. Germline V CDR1 and CDR2: SQVTM, ANQGSEA. V gave up 1 base and J gave up 7 bases, with 11 bases separating them. The CDR3 nucleotides read TGCAGCGTTGAAGCCACCCCGGGGCAGCCCCAGCATTTT. It codes for CSVEATPGQPQHF.

This clone has just one count. The gene calls are TRBV23-1 and TRBJ1-4, with 7 bases aligning to TRBD1. TRBV23-1 is filed as an ORF, its function uncertain. V lost 0 bases to trimming and J lost 2 bases; unmatched junction nucleotides: 3. This CDR3 spans 16 amino acids. The CDR3 DNA is TGCGCCAGCAGTCAATCCGGGACAGCTACTAATGAAAAACTGTTTTTT. Its protein product is CASSQSGTATNEKLFF.

This clone occurred a few times. CDR3 DNA: TGTGCCAGCAGCCAAGGACAGTTGAACACTGAAGCTTTCTTT. This codes for CASSQGQLNTEAFF. The chain recombines TRBV3-1 (or the pseudogene TRBV3-2) with TRBJ1-1; weak D call: TRBD1 (5 bases). Trimming pared 1 base from V and 0 bases from J, leaving 6 bases between. This CDR3 has 14 amino acids. Germline CDR1 is LGHDT and CDR2 is YNNKEL (reference sequence).

The chain uses TRBV7-3 and TRBJ2-3; D ambiguous. The CDR3 totals 15 residues. V was pared by 0 bases and J by 1 base, with 8 bases between. Germline-derived CDR1 and CDR2 are SGHTA and FQGTGA. Here the CDR3 reads CASSLTFFGTDTQYF. In DNA form, the CDR3 reads TGTGCCAGCAGCTTAACGTTTTTCGGCACAGATACGCAGTATTTT.

This chain joins TRBV6-5 and TRBJ1-2; no firm D call. CDR3 length: 14 residues. The V end lost 6 bases, the J end lost 3 bases, and 14 bases lay between the germline ends. The germline V gene has CDR1 MNHEY and CDR2 SVGAGI. CDR3: CASSPVMRDYGYTF. DNA of the CDR3: TGTGCCAGCAGCCCGGTAATGCGGGACTATGGCTACACCTTC.

The rearrangement joins TRBV30 to TRBJ2-3; D perhaps matches TRBD1 (6 bases). Trimming stripped 0 bases from V and 6 bases from J, with 13 bases between. In germline, CDR1 is GTSNPN, CDR2 SVGIG (reference sequence). There are 14 residues in the CDR3. For the CDR3, the DNA is TGTGCCTGGAGTGTACAGGGTTCAGCCGATACGCAGTATTTT. Translated: CAWSVQGSADTQYF.

The rearrangement joins TRBV9 to TRBJ2-5, with TRBD1 matching 10 bases. The V gene end was trimmed by 4 bases and the J gene end by 10 bases; junction bases not matched to a gene: 10. Germline lookup yields CDR1 SGDLS and CDR2 YYNGEE. This CDR3 is 14 amino acids long. Here the CDR3 DNA reads TGTGCCAGCAGCCCACGACAGGGGGCGTGGGACCAGTACTTC. As protein: CASSPRQGAWDQYF.

This chain joins TRBV7-2 and TRBJ1-2; a weak D match, TRBD1 (5 bases). With 5 bases removed from V and 2 bases from J, the gap between germline ends came to 15 bases. The CDR3 consists of 15 residues. Germline loops: CDR1 SGHTA, CDR2 FQGNSA. In DNA form, the CDR3 reads TGTGCCAGCAGCCCAAATCAGGGCAGGAACTATGGCTACACCTTC. It codes for CASSPNQGRNYGYTF.

The rearrangement uses TRBV30 and TRBJ1-2, with D possibly matching TRBD1 (6 bases). The CDR3 consists of 12 residues. Germline CDR1 reads GTSNPN; CDR2 reads SVGIG (reference sequence). Trimming cost V 4 bases and J 2 bases, with 8 bases left between them. The CDR3 coding sequence is TGTGCCTGGACCCAGGGGAACTATGGCTACACCTTC. This encodes CAWTQGNYGYTF.

V is TRBV5-4 and J is TRBJ2-2; perhaps TRBD1 as D (5 bases). With 0 bases removed from V and 0 bases from J, the gap between germline ends came to 12 bases. The CDR3 length is 17 residues. Germline values: CDR1 SGHNT, CDR2 YYREEE (reference sequence). In DNA, the CDR3 is TGTGCCAGCAGCTTGGCCTTAGGGGCTGCGAACACCGGGGAGCTGTTTTTT. This sequence encodes CASSLALGAANTGELFF.